The T cell receptor (beta chain) described here comes from a study of PD-L1 blockade in urothelial cancer. Across the study: Bladder-origin urothelial cancer in males described about 85% of the 29 patients. Blood analysis was done at 3 weeks (second dose) and 6 weeks after treatment began. Study-wide results and caveats: A pretreatment blood TCR clonality that fell below the median predicted better progression-free and overall survival. Tumor-associated blood clones were expanded more by durable-benefit patients at 3 weeks.

Sequencing used immunoSEQ multiplex PCR; TCRdb keeps in-frame clones, though not all of them. This table has 90,000 to 120,000 clones, about 85% appearing once. Comments on this clone: Its antigen is unidentified.

This CDR3 contains 14 residues. Germline V gene lookup returns CDR1 ENHRY and CDR2 SYGVKD. After removal of 10 bases from V and 0 bases from J, the junction contained 6 bases not matched to a gene. This chain joins TRBV10-3 and TRBJ1-3; 7 bases line up with TRBD1. This receptor was identified in a man aged 45 to 65 with urothelial cancer. This specimen consisted of PBMCs, obtained around atezolizumab (anti-PD-L1) treatment. CDR3 sequence reads: CASGTATSGNTIYF. CDR3 nucleotides: TGTGCCAGCGGGACAGCCACCTCTGGAAACACCATATATTTT.